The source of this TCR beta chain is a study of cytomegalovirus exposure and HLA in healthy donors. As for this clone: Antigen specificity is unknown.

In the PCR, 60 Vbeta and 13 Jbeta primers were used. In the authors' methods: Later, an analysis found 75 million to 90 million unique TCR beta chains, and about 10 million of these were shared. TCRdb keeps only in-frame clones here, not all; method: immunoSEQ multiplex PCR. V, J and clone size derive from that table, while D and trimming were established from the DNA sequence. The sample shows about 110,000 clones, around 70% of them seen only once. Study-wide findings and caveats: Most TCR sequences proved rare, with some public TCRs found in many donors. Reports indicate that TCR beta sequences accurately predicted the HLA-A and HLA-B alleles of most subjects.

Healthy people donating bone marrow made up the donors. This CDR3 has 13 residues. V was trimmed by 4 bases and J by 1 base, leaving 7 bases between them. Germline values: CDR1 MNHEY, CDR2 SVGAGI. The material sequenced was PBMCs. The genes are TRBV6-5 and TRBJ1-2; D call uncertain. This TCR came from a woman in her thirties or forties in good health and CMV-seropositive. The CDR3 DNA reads TGTGCCAGCAGTTTTCGGGGTAACTATGGCTACACCTTC. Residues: CASSFRGNYGYTF.